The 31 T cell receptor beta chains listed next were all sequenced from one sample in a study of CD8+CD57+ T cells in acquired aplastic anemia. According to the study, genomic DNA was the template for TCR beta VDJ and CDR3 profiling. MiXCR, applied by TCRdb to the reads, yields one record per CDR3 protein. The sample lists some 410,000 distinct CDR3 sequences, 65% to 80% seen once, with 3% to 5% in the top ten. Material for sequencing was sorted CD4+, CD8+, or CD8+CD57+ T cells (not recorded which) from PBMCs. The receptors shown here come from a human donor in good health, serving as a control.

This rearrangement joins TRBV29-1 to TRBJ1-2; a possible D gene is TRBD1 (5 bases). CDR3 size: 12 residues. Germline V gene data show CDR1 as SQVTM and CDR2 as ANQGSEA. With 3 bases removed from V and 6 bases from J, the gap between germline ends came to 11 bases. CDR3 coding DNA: TGCAGCGTTGATCCCGGGGCGGATGGCTACACCTTC. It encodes CSVDPGADGYTF.

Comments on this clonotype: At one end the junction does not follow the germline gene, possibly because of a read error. The CDR3 protein is CASSHTPDWEGIYGYTF. CDR3 DNA: TGCGCCAGCAGCCATACACCGGATTGGGAGGGGATTTATGGCTACACCTTC. The gene calls are TRBV11-2 and TRBJ1-2; D possibly corresponds to TRBD1 (5 bases). The CDR3 has 17 amino acids. Germline loops: CDR1 SGHAT, CDR2 FQNNGV.

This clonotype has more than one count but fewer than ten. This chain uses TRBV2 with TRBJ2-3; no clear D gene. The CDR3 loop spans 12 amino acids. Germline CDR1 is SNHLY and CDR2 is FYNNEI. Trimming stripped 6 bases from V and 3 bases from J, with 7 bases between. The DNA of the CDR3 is TGTGCCAGCAGCTTTAGAACAGATACGCAGTATTTT. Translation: CASSFRTDTQYF.

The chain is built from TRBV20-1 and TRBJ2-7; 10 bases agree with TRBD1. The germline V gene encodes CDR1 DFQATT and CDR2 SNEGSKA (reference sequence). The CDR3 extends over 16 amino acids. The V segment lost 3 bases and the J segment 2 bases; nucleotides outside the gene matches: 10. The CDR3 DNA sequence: TGCAGTGCTAGCATACGACAGGGGGCCGCGACCTACGAGCAGTACTTC. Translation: CSASIRQGAATYEQYF.

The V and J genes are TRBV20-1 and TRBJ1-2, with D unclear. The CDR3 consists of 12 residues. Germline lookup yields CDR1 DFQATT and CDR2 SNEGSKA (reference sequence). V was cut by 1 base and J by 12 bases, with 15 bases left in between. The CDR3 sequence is CSARAGSQRNTF. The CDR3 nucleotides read TGCAGTGCTAGAGCCGGCAGTCAGAGGAACACCTTC.

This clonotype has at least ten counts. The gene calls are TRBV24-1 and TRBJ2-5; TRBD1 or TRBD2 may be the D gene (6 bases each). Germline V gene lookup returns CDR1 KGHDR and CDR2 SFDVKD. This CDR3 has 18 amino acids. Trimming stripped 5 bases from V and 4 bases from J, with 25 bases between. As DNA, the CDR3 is TGTGCCACCAGTGGGTCGAGCGGGCAGGGGCCGATCGCAGAGACCCAGTACTTC. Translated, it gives CATSGSSGQGPIAETQYF.

The CDR3: CASSRSVEANGATQYF. The CDR3 DNA follows: TGTGCCAGCAGCAGGTCGGTCGAGGCCAACGGAGCTACGCAGTATTTT. V is TRBV7-2 and J is TRBJ2-3; no clear D gene. Germline CDR1 reads SGHTA; CDR2 reads FQGNSA. V lost 5 bases and J 8 bases, leaving 23 bases between the germline ends. CDR3 size: 16 residues. Supplemented by reference TRBV7-2 and TRBJ2-3, the full variable domain reads GAGVSQSPSNKVTEKGKDVELRCDPISGHTALYWYRQSLGQGLEFLIYFQGNSAPDKSGLPSDRFSAERTGGSVSTLTIQRTQQEDSAVYLCASSRSVEANGATQYFGPGTRLTVL.

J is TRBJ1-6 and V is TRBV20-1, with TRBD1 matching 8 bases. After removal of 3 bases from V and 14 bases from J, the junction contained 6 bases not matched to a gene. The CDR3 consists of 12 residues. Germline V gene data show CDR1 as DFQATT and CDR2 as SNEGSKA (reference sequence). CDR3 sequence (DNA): TGCAGTGCTAGCGACAGGGGTTCGACCCTCCACTTT. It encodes CSASDRGSTLHF.

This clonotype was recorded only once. The CDR3 DNA reads as TGTGCCAGCAAAATCGCAACTAATCAGCCCCAGCATTTT. Translation gives CASKIATNQPQHF. The chain couples TRBV5-5 to TRBJ1-5; the D is unclear. CDR1 is SGHKS, CDR2 YYEKEE, per germline (reference sequence). V shed 6 bases and J shed 4 bases, with 11 bases lying between them. The CDR3 has 13 amino acids. Full variable domain (remainder filled in from reference TRBV5-5 and TRBJ1-5): DAGVTQSPTHLIKTRGQQVTLRCSPISGHKSVSWYQQVLGQGPQFIFQYYEKEERGRGNFPDRFSARQFPNYSSELNVNALLLGDSALYLCASKIATNQPQHFGDGTRLSIL.

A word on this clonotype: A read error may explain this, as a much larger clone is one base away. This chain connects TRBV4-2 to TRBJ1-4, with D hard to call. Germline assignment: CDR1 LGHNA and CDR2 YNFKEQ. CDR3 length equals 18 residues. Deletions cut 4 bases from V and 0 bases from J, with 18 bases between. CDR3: CASSRKVPRLATNEKLFF. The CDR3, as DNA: TGTGCCAGCAGCCGAAAAGTCCCGAGATTAGCAACTAATGAAAAACTGTTTTTT.

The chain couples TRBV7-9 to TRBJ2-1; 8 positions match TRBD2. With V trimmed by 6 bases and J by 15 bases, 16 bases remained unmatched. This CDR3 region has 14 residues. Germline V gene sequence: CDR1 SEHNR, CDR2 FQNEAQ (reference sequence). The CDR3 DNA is TGTGCCAGCAGACTAGCGGAGAGACCCAGTGCGCCGTTCTTC. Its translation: CASRLAERPSAPFF.

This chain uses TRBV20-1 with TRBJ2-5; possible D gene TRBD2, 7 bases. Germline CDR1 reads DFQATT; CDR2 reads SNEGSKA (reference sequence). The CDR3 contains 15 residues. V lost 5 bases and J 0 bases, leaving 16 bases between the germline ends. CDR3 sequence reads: CSAEGAGAHQETQYF. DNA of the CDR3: TGCAGTGCTGAAGGGGCGGGGGCCCACCAAGAGACCCAGTACTTC.

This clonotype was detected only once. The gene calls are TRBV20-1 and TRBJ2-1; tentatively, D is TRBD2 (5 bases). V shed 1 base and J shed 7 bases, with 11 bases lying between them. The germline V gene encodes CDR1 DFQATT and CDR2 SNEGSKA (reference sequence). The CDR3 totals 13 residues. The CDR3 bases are TGCAGTGCTAGAGGGGGAGCGGAGAATGAGCAGTTCTTC. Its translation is CSARGGAENEQFF.

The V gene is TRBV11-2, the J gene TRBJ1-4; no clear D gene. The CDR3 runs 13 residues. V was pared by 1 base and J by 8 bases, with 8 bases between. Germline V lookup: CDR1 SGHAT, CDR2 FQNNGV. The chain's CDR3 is CASSLGYGEKLFF. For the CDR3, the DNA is TGTGCCAGCAGCTTAGGGTACGGGGAAAAACTGTTTTTT. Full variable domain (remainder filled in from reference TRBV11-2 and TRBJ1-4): EAGVAQSPRYKIIEKRQSVAFWCNPISGHATLYWYQQILGQGPKLLIQFQNNGVVDDSQLPKDRFSAERLKGVDSTLKIQPAKLEDSAVYLCASSLGYGEKLFFGSGTQLSVL.

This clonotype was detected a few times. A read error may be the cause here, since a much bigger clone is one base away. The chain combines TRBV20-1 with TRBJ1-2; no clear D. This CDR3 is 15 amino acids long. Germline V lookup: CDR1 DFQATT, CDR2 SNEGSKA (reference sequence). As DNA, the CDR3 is TGCAGTGCTGGAGATTTAAAGGGAGAGTATTATGGCTACACCTTC. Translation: CSAGDLKGEYYGYTF.

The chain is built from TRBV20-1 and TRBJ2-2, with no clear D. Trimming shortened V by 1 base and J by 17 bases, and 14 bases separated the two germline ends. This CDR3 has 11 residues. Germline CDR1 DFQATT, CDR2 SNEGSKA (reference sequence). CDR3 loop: CSARGMSDAFF. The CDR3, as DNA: TGCAGTGCTAGAGGGATGTCGGATGCCTTTTTT.

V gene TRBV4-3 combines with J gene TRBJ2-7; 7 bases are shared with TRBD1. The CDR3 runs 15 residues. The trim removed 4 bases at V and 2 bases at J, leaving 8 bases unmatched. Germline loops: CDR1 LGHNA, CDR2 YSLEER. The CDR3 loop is CASSPGQDGTYEQYF. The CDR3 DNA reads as TGCGCCAGCAGCCCAGGACAGGATGGGACCTACGAGCAGTACTTC.

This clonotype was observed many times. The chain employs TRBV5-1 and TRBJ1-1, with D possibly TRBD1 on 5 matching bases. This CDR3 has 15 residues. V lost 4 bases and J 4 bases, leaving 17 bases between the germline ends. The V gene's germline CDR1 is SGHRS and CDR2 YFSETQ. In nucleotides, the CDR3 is TGCGCCAGCAGCGCCGGTCCCGCCGGGGGCACTGAAGCTTTCTTT. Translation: CASSAGPAGGTEAFF.

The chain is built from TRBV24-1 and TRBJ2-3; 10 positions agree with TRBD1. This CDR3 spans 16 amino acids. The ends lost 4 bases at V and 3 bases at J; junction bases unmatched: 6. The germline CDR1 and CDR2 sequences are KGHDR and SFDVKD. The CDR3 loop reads CATSDPGTGETDTQYF. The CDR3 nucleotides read TGTGCCACCAGTGACCCCGGGACAGGGGAAACAGATACGCAGTATTTT.

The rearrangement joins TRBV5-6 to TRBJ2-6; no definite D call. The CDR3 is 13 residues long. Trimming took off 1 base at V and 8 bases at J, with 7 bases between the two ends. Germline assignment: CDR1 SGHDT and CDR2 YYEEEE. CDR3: CASSLSFSNVLTF. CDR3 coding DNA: TGTGCCAGCAGCTTGTCCTTTTCCAACGTCCTGACTTTC.

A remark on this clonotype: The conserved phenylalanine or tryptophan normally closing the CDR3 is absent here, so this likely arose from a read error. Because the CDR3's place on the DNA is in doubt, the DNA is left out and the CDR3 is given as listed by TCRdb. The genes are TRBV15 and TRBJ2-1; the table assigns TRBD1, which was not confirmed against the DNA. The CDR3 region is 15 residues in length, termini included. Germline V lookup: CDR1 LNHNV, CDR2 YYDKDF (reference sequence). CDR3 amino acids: CASSVGRGQYNEQGI.

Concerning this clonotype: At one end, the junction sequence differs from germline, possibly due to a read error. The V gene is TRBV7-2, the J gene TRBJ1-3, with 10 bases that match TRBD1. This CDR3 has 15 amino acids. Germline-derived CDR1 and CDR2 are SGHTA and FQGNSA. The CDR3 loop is CASSAGTGDGNSIYF. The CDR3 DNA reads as TGTGCCAGCAGCGCCGGGACAGGGGATGGAAACTCCATATATTTT.

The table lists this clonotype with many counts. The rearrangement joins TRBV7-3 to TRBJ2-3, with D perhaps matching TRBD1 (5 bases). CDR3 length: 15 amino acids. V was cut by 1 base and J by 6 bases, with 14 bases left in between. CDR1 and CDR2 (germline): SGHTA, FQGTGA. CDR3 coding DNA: TGTGCCAGCAGCTTAATAGGACCTACAGGTGATACGCAGTATTTT. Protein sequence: CASSLIGPTGDTQYF.

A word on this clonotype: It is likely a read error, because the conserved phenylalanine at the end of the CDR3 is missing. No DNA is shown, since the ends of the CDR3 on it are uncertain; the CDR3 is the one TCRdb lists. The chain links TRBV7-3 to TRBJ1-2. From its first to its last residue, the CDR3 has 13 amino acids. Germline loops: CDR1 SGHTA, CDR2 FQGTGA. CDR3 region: CASSPVPTSSTSG.

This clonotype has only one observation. CDR3 nucleotides: TGCGCCAGCAGCCTACAGGGGGATGAAAATGAAGCTTTCTTT. Translating gives CASSLQGDENEAFF. The J gene is TRBJ1-1, the V gene TRBV5-1; 8 bases are shared with TRBD1. The CDR3 is made up of 14 amino acids. CDR1 is SGHRS and CDR2 is YFSETQ in the germline V gene. Trimming cost V 4 bases and J 7 bases; bases outside gene matches: 9.

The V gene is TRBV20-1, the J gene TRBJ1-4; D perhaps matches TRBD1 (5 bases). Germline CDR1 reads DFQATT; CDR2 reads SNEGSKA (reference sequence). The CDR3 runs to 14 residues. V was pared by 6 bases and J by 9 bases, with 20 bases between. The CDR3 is CSAIGASYEQKLFF. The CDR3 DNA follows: TGCAGTGCCATTGGGGCCTCCTATGAGCAAAAACTGTTTTTT.

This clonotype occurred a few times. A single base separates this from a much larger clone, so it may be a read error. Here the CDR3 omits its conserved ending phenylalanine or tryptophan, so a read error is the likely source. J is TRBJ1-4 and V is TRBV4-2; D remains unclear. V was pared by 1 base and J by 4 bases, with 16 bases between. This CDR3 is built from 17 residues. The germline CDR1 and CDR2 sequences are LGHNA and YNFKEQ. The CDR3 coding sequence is TGTGCCAGCAGCCAAGTTAAAGGACGGACCTATAATGAAAAACTGTTTTCT. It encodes CASSQVKGRTYNEKLFS.

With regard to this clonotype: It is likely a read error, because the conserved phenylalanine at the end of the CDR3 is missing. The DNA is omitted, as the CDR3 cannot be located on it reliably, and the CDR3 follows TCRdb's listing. The CDR3 region is CATSELGFGGYTLGS. This chain joins TRBV24-1 and TRBJ1-4. A total of 15 residues make up the CDR3, ends included. The germline V gene has CDR1 KGHDR and CDR2 SFDVKD.

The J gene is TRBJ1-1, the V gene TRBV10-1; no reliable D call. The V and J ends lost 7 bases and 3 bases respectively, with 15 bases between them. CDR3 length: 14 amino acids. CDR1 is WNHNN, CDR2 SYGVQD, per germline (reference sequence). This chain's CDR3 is CASIVEGLDTEAFF. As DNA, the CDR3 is TGCGCCAGCATTGTCGAAGGCTTGGACACTGAAGCTTTCTTT.

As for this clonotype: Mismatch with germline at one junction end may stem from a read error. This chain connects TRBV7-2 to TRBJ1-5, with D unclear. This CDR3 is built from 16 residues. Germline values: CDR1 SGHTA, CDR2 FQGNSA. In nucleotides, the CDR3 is TGTGCCACCAGCAGAGCGGACTGCTCGCGCCATCAGCCCCAGCATTTT. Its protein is CATSRADCSRHQPQHF. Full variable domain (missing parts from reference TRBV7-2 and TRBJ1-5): GAGVSQSPSNKVTEKGKDVELRCDPISGHTALYWYRQSLGQGLEFLIYFQGNSAPDKSGLPSDRFSAERTGGSVSTLTIQRTQQEDSAVYLCATSRADCSRHQPQHFGDGTRLSIL.

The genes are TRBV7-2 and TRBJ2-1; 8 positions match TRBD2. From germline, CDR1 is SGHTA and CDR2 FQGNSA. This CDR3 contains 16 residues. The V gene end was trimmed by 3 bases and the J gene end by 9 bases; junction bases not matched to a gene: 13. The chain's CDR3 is CASSFLGGGPHTEQFF. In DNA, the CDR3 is TGTGCCAGCAGCTTCCTGGGCGGGGGGCCCCACACTGAGCAGTTCTTC.